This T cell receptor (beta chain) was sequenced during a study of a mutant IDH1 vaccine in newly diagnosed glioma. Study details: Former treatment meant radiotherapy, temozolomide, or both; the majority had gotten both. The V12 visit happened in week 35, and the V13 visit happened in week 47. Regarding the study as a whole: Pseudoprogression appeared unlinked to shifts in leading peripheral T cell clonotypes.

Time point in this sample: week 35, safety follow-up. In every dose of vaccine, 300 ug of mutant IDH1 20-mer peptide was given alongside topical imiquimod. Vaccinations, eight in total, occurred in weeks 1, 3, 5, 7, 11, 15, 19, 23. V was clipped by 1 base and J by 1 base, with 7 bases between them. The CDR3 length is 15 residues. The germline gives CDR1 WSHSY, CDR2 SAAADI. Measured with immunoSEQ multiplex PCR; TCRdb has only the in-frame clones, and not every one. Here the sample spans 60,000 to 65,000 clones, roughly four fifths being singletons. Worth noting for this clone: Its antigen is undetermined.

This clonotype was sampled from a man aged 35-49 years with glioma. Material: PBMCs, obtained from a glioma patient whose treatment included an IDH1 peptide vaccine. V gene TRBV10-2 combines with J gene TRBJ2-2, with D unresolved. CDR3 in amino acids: CASSEYVGNTGELFF. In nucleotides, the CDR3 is TGCGCCAGCAGTGAGTATGTCGGGAACACCGGGGAGCTGTTTTTT.